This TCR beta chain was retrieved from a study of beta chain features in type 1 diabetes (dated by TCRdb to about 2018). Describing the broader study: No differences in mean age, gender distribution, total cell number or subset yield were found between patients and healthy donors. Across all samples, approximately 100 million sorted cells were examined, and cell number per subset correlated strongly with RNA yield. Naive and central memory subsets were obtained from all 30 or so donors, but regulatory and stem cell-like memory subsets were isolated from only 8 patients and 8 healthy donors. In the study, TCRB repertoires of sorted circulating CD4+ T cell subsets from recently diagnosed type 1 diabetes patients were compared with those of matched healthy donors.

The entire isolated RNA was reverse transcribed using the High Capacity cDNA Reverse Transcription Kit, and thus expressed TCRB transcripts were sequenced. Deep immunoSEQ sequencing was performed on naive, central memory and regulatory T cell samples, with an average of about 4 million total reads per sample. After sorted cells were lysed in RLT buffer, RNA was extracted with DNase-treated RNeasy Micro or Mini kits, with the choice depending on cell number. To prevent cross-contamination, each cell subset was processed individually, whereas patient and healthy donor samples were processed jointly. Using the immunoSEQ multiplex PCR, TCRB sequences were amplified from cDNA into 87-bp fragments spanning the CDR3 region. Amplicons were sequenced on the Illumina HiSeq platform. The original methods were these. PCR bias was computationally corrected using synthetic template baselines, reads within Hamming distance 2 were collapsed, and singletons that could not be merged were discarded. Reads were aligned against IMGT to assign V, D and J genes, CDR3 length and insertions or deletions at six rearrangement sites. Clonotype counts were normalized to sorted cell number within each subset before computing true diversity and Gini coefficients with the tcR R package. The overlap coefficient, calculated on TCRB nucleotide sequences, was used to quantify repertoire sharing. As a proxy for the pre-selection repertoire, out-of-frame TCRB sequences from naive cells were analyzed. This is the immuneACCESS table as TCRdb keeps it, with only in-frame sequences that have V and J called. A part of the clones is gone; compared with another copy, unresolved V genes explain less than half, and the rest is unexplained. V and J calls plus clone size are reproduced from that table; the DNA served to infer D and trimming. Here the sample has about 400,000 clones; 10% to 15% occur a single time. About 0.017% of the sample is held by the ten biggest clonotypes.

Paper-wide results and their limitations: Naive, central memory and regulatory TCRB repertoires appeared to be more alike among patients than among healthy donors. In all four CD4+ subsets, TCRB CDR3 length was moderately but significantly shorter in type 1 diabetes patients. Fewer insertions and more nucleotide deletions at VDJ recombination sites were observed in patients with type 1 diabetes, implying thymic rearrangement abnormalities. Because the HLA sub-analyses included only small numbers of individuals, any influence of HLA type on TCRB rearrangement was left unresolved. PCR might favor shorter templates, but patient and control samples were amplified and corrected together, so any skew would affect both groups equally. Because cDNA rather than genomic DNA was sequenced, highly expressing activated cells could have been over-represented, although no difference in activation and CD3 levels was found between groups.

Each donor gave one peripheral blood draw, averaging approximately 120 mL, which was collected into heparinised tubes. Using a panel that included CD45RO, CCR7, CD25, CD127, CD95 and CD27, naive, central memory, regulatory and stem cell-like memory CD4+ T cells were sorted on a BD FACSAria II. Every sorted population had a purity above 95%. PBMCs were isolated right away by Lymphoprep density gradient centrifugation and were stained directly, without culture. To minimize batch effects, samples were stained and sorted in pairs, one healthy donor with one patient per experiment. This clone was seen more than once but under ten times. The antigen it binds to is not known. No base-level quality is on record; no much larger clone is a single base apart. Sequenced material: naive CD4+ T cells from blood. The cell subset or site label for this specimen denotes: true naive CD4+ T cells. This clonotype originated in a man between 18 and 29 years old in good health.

The sequence in DNA is TGTGCCAGCAGTGGAGTAGGGGTCGGTGCAGCTTTCTTT. This encodes CASSGVGVGAAFF. The chain links TRBV25-1 with TRBJ1-1; the D gene is possibly TRBD1, with 5 bases matching. Inclusive of the bounding cysteine and phenylalanine, the CDR3 is 13 residues long. CDR3 DNA only is kept here, 39 bases in frame from base 1. V is clipped by 4 bases and J by 10 bases, and the sequence between their germline boundaries is 16 bases long. The germline V gene supplies CDR1 MGHDK and CDR2 SYGVNS.